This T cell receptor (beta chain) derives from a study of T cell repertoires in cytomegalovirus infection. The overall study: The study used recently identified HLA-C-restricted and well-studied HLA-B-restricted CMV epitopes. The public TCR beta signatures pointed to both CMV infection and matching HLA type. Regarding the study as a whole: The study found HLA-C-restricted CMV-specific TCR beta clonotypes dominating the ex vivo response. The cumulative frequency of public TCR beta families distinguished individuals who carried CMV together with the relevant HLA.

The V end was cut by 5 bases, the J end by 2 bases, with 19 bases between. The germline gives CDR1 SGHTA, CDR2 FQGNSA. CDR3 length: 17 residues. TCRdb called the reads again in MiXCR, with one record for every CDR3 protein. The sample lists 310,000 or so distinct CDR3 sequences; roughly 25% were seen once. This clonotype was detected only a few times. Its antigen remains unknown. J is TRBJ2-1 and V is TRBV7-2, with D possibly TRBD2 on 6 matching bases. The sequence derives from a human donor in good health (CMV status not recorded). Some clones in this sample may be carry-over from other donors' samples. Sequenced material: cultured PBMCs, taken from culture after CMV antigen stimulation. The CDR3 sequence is CASSKIPLGEAYNEQFF. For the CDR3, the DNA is TGTGCCAGCAGCAAAATCCCCCTGGGGGAGGCCTACAATGAGCAGTTCTTC.